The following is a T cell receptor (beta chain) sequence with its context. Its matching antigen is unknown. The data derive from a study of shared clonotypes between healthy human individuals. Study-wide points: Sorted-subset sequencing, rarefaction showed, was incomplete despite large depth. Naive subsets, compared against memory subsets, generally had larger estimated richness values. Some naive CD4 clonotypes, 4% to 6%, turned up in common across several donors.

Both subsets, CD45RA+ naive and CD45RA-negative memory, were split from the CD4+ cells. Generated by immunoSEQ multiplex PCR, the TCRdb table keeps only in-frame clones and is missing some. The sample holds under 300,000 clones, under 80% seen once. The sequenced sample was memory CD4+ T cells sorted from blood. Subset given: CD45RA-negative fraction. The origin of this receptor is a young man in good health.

CDR3 sequence (DNA): TGTGCCAGCAGCTTGGGACAGGGTTGGGCCTACGAGCAGTACTTC. Translated, it gives CASSLGQGWAYEQYF. This chain joins TRBV5-8 and TRBJ2-7; TRBD1 aligns across 7 bases. Germline lookup yields CDR1 SGHTS and CDR2 YDEGEE. CDR3 size: 15 residues. V dropped 0 bases and J dropped 2; count of bases not matched to a gene: 5.